This is a list of T cell receptor beta chains from one sample in a study of post-analysis software for immune sequencing data. TCRdb re-called the PCR reads with MiXCR, one entry per CDR3 protein. The top ten hold 4.6% of the sample, which has about 810,000 distinct CDR3 sequences, roughly half seen once. The sequencing sample was made of blood. The receptors were sampled from a girl aged 10 to 17 with multiple sclerosis. Both conserved end residues are part of each CDR3. A D gene is named only where the DNA matches it firmly. Some rows have no size entry. The others give once, few or many, or a class for an expanded clone.

CDR3 protein | CDR3 DNA | CDR3 length | clone size | D gene | J gene | V gene
CASSPPGLAGGPRQETQYF | TGCGCCAGCAGCCCCCCGGGACTAGCGGGAGGGCCGCGTCAAGAGACCCAGTACTTC | 19 | . | TRBD2 | TRBJ2-5 | TRBV5-1
CASSQDVGDFLHF | TGTGCCAGCAGCCAAGATGTGGGGGACTTCCTCCACTTT | 13 | . | . | TRBJ1-6 | TRBV4-2
CASSEAGDRARLYF | TGTGCCAGCAGTGAAGCGGGGGACAGGGCGAGATTGTACTTC | 14 | . | TRBD1 | TRBJ2-5 | TRBV2
CSARPRGLNDGYTF | TGCAGTGCTAGACCTCGGGGCCTTAACGATGGCTACACCTTC | 14 | . | . | TRBJ1-2 | TRBV20-1
CASSLDPAFLYGYTF | TGTGCCAGCAGCTTGGACCCCGCCTTCTTATATGGCTACACCTTC | 15 | . | . | TRBJ1-2 | TRBV11-2
CASRDRPGGYTF | TGTGCCAGCAGAGACCGCCCGGGTGGCTACACCTTC | 12 | . | . | TRBJ1-2 | TRBV6-5
CSVEPETGGLHYGYTF | TGCAGCGTTGAACCAGAGACAGGGGGCCTTCACTATGGCTACACCTTC | 16 | . | TRBD1 | TRBJ1-2 | TRBV29-1
CASSRASNYNEQFF | TGTGCCAGCAGTCGGGCTAGCAACTACAATGAGCAGTTCTTC | 14 | . | . | TRBJ2-1 | TRBV6-5
CASSPRFGGYTNTEAFF | TGCGCCAGCAGCCCGAGGTTTGGGGGGTACACGAACACTGAAGCTTTCTTT | 17 | . | . | TRBJ1-1 | TRBV5-1
CSAMAGTFSYEQYF | TGCAGTGCTATGGCCGGGACTTTCTCCTACGAGCAGTACTTC | 14 | few | . | TRBJ2-7 | TRBV20-1
CASSAILSSGTDTQYF | TGTGCCAGCAGCGCCATCCTTTCTAGCGGCACAGATACGCAGTATTTT | 16 | few | . | TRBJ2-3 | TRBV11-2
CASSSESSYNSPLHF | TGTGCCAGCAGCTCCGAGAGCTCCTATAATTCACCCCTCCACTTT | 15 | . | . | TRBJ1-6 | TRBV7-9
CASSRQGTAETQYF | TGTGCCAGCAGTCGACAGGGAACGGCAGAGACCCAGTACTTC | 14 | few | TRBD1 | TRBJ2-5 | TRBV12-3/TRBV12-4
CASSLAAGGYGYTF | TGTGCCAGCAGCTTAGCTGCAGGGGGCTATGGCTACACCTTC | 14 | few | TRBD1 | TRBJ1-2 | TRBV7-2
CAIAPTGGNEQYF | TGTGCCATCGCCCCGACAGGGGGCAACGAGCAGTACTTC | 13 | . | TRBD1 | TRBJ2-7 | TRBV10-3
CASSLEGAMNTEAFF | TGCGCCAGCAGCTTGGAGGGCGCCATGAACACTGAAGCTTTCTTT | 15 | few | . | TRBJ1-1 | TRBV5-1
CSVAGGERPSSYNEQFF | TGCAGCGTTGCGGGGGGGGAACGACCCAGCTCCTACAATGAGCAGTTCTTC | 17 | once | TRBD2 | TRBJ2-1 | TRBV29-1
CASGRDVDGYTF | TGTGCCAGCGGCAGGGACGTGGATGGCTACACCTTC | 12 | . | . | TRBJ1-2 | TRBV6-5
CASSSSGYEKLFF | TGTGCCAGCAGCTCATCAGGGTATGAAAAACTGTTTTTT | 13 | . | . | TRBJ1-4 | TRBV11-2
CASSLSITNYGYTF | TGTGCCAGCAGCTTATCGATCACTAACTATGGCTACACCTTC | 14 | . | . | TRBJ1-2 | TRBV7-8
CASSFSQGNYGYTF | TGCGCCAGTAGCTTCTCACAGGGGAACTATGGCTACACCTTC | 14 | . | TRBD1 | TRBJ1-2 | TRBV5-1
CASSQQGRGTDTQYF | TGTGCCAGCAGCCAGCAGGGGCGCGGCACAGATACGCAGTATTTT | 15 | few | . | TRBJ2-3 | TRBV7-9
CSFRDNTEAFF | TGCAGCTTCCGGGACAACACTGAAGCTTTCTTT | 11 | few | . | TRBJ1-1 | TRBV29-1
CASSDDASGRSVYEQYF | TGCGCCAGCAGTGATGACGCTAGCGGGAGGTCTGTTTACGAGCAGTACTTC | 17 | . | TRBD2 | TRBJ2-7 | TRBV10-2
CASRLGGPGQLFYEQYF | TGTGCCAGCAGATTAGGGGGTCCGGGACAGTTATTCTACGAGCAGTACTTC | 17 | . | TRBD1 | TRBJ2-7 | TRBV7-6
CSARDQTDPGLNTEAFF | TGCAGTGCTAGAGATCAAACAGACCCCGGTTTGAACACTGAAGCTTTCTTT | 17 | . | . | TRBJ1-1 | TRBV20-1
CASSVEREGAYETQYF | TGTGCCAGCAGCGTAGAGCGGGAGGGCGCTTATGAGACCCAGTACTTC | 16 | . | TRBD2 | TRBJ2-5 | TRBV9
CASSFLAGQGAAGYEQYF | TGTGCCAGCAGTTTTCTGGCGGGACAGGGGGCAGCAGGCTACGAGCAGTACTTC | 18 | few | TRBD1 | TRBJ2-7 | TRBV27
CSASGTGGYNEQFF | TGCAGTGCTTCAGGGACAGGGGGATACAATGAGCAGTTCTTC | 14 | . | TRBD1 | TRBJ2-1 | TRBV20-1
CSAFLQGADTEAFF | TGCAGTGCTTTTTTGCAGGGGGCAGATACTGAAGCTTTCTTT | 14 | . | TRBD1 | TRBJ1-1 | TRBV20-1
CASSVDIGAGYGYTF | TGTGCCAGCAGCGTAGATATAGGGGCTGGCTATGGCTACACCTTC | 15 | . | . | TRBJ1-2 | TRBV9
CASSPSTSSPLYNEQFF | TGCGCCAGCAGCCCCTCTACTTCTAGCCCTCTTTACAATGAGCAGTTCTTC | 17 | . | . | TRBJ2-1 | TRBV5-1
CASSLPGGREQYF | TGCGCCAGCAGCTTGCCGGGAGGGCGCGAGCAGTACTTC | 13 | . | TRBD2 | TRBJ2-7 | TRBV5-1
CASGGFGTSEQYF | TGTGCCAGCGGGGGGTTCGGGACATCCGAGCAGTACTTC | 13 | few | . | TRBJ2-7 | TRBV2
CSAIGGAELYEQYF | TGCAGTGCCATTGGGGGGGCGGAATTGTACGAGCAGTACTTC | 14 | . | . | TRBJ2-7 | TRBV20-1
CSALLGRVYEQYF | TGCAGTGCCCTCCTCGGGAGGGTATACGAGCAGTACTTC | 13 | . | TRBD2 | TRBJ2-7 | TRBV20-1
CSAGDRSGKKNIQYF | TGCAGTGCTGGCGACAGGTCGGGAAAGAAAAACATTCAGTACTTC | 15 | once | . | TRBJ2-4 | TRBV20-1
CASSYSGGIVSPLHF | TGTGCCAGCAGTTACTCAGGCGGAATAGTTTCACCCCTCCACTTT | 15 | once | . | TRBJ1-6 | TRBV6-7
CASSLVRSSYEQYF | TGTGCCAGCAGCTTGGTCAGAAGCTCCTACGAGCAGTACTTC | 14 | few | . | TRBJ2-7 | TRBV5-6
CASSLSQGAGGYTF | TGCGCCAGCAGCTTGTCACAGGGGGCAGGGGGCTACACCTTC | 14 | few | TRBD1 | TRBJ1-2 | TRBV5-1
CASRRDRDYNEQFF | TGTGCCAGCAGAAGGGACAGGGACTACAATGAGCAGTTCTTC | 14 | . | TRBD1 | TRBJ2-1 | TRBV12-3/TRBV12-4
CSVEVGRVNEQYF | TGCAGCGTTGAAGTCGGGAGAGTCAACGAGCAGTACTTC | 13 | . | . | TRBJ2-7 | TRBV29-1
CASSVGSGRGLSNYGYTF | TGTGCCAGCAGCGTAGGATCTGGCAGGGGGCTCTCCAACTATGGCTACACCTTC | 18 | few | TRBD1 | TRBJ1-2 | TRBV9
CASSSLPGLAGSSTDTQYF | TGTGCCAGCAGCTCTCTCCCGGGGCTAGCGGGGTCGAGCACAGATACGCAGTATTTT | 19 | . | TRBD2 | TRBJ2-3 | TRBV7-9
CASSTPAGAVDTQYF | TGTGCCAGCAGTACCCCAGCGGGAGCCGTAGATACGCAGTATTTT | 15 | . | TRBD2 | TRBJ2-3 | TRBV28
CASSLATGSRNGYTF | TGCGCCAGCAGCTTGGCAACAGGGTCAAGGAATGGCTACACCTTC | 15 | . | . | TRBJ1-2 | TRBV5-1
CASSAGALGEQYF | TGTGCCAGCAGTGCTGGGGCTTTGGGGGAGCAGTACTTC | 13 | . | . | TRBJ2-7 | TRBV6-5
CSAKAGAYNEQFF | TGCAGTGCTAAAGCGGGGGCCTACAATGAGCAGTTCTTC | 13 | . | TRBD2 | TRBJ2-1 | TRBV20-1
CAISPGPTGGTNEKLFF | TGTGCCATCAGTCCGGGGCCCACCGGAGGAACTAATGAAAAACTGTTTTTT | 17 | . | . | TRBJ1-4 | TRBV10-3
CASSREIAGTGSGYTF | TGTGCCAGCAGCCGCGAGATAGCCGGGACAGGGTCTGGCTACACCTTC | 16 | few | TRBD1 | TRBJ1-2 | TRBV5-5
CASRTGPGANVLTF | TGTGCCAGCAGGACAGGGCCTGGGGCCAACGTCCTGACTTTC | 14 | . | TRBD1 | TRBJ2-6 | TRBV27
CSAVRVLSYNEQFF | TGCAGCGCTGTCAGGGTACTATCCTACAATGAGCAGTTCTTC | 14 | . | . | TRBJ2-1 | TRBV29-1
CSSGGETQYF | TGCAGCTCAGGAGGAGAGACCCAGTACTTC | 10 | few | . | TRBJ2-5 | TRBV29-1
CASSTVGRSRSSLSYNEQFF | TGCGCCAGCAGTACCGTCGGTCGTAGCAGGAGTTCCTTATCCTACAATGAGCAGTTCTTC | 20 | . | . | TRBJ2-1 | TRBV10-1
CASSARTAELSEQYF | TGCGCCAGCAGCGCGAGGACCGCCGAACTGTCCGAGCAGTACTTC | 15 | . | . | TRBJ2-7 | TRBV5-1